This T cell receptor beta chain was recorded in a study of T cells in Graves' hyperthyroidism and ophthalmopathy. Overall study context: Prior to any treatment, at the point of initial diagnosis, peripheral blood was collected.

TCR beta CDR3 regions were amplified from RNA transcripts. HTBI primers were employed in a first-round RT-PCR of the TCR CDR3. TCRdb called the multiplex PCR reads again in MiXCR, with one record for every CDR3 protein. The table records approximately 400,000 distinct CDR3 sequences, approximately 17% of them present only once. There are a few counts of this clonotype. This CDR3 comprises 14 residues. With 7 bases removed from V and 2 bases from J, the gap between germline ends came to 14 bases. The germline gives CDR1 MDHEN, CDR2 SYDVKM. The chain carries TRBV28 and TRBJ1-1; D might be TRBD1 (6 bases). The specimen sequenced was blood. The TCR sequence derives from a man between 18 and 29 years old with Graves' ophthalmopathy. The CDR3 loop is CASTLAGANTEAFF. In DNA, the CDR3 is TGTGCCAGCACACTGGCGGGGGCCAACACTGAAGCTTTCTTT.